The T cell receptor beta chain described here comes from a study of blood T cell repertoires in COVID-19. Sequencing used immunoSEQ multiplex PCR; TCRdb keeps in-frame clones, though not all of them. The profile shows about 48,000 clones, 77% of them singletons. V was clipped by 0 bases and J by 7 bases; unmatched bases: 12. CDR1 is LGHNA, CDR2 YNFKEQ, per germline. The CDR3 runs to 17 residues. Input material: peripheral blood. The sequence came from a human donor with active or convalescent COVID-19. The donor label of this sample is uncertain. This rearrangement joins TRBV4-2 to TRBJ2-1; 7 bases are a match to TRBD2. The CDR3 sequence is CASSQDLRELFPNEQFF. The CDR3 DNA is TGTGCCAGCAGCCAAGACTTGCGGGAGCTGTTCCCTAATGAGCAGTTCTTC.